This T cell receptor (beta chain) was documented in a study of graft-versus-host responses after intestinal transplantation. This clone was observed once. Its specificity is not known. Clones were read by immunoSEQ multiplex PCR, and TCRdb kept only the in-frame ones, dropping some. Here the sample spans around 100,000 clones, about 92% being singletons. Per germline, CDR1 MNHEY and CDR2 SMNVEV (reference sequence). This CDR3 spans 13 amino acids. With 1 base removed from V and 3 bases from J, the gap between germline ends came to 7 bases. The source material was unstimulated CD8+ T cells sorted from spleen or lymph node cells, sampled before transplant. The source is a human donor who was the organ donor for an intestinal transplant. The rearrangement links TRBV27 to TRBJ2-7; tentative D call: TRBD1 (6 bases). The CDR3 DNA is TGTGCCAGCAGTTTATACAGGGACTACGAGCAGTACTTC. Amino acid sequence: CASSLYRDYEQYF.